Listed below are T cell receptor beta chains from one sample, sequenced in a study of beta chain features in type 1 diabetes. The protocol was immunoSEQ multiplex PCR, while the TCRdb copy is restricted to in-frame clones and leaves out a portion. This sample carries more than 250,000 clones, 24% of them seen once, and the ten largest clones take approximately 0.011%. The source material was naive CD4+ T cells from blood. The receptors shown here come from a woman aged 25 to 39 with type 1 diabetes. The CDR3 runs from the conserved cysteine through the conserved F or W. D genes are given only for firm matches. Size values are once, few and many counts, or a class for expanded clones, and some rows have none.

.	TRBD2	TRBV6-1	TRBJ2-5	TGTGCCAGCAGTGAAAGGCCGGGAGGGCCGCGGGAGACCCAGTACTTC	CASSERPGGPRETQYF
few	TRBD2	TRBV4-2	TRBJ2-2	TGTGCCAGCAGCCAAGATTCCCTGCTAGCGGTTAACACCGGGGAGCTGTTTTTT	CASSQDSLLAVNTGELFF
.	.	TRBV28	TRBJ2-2	TGTGCCAGCAGATCTCAGGGTTCCACCGGGGAGCTGTTTTTT	CASRSQGSTGELFF
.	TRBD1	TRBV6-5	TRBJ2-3	TGTGCCAGCAGTTACGGGGGACAGGGCACAGATACGCAGTATTTT	CASSYGGQGTDTQYF
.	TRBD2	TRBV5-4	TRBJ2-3	TGTGCCAGCAGCTGGGATCTAGCGGGGAGAAATACGCAGTATTTT	CASSWDLAGRNTQYF
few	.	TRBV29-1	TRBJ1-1	TGCAGCGTTGGATTCTGGGGCAGGGGAAGTTTTGAAGCTTTCTTT	CSVGFWGRGSFEAFF
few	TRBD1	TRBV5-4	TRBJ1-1	TGTGCCAGCAGCCGATCGACAGGGGAAGGGTCTGAAGCTTTCTTT	CASSRSTGEGSEAFF
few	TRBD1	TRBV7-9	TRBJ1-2	TGTGCCAGCAGCTTATACGACAGGGATAACTATGGCTACACCTTC	CASSLYDRDNYGYTF
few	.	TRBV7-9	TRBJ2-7	TGTGCCAGCAGCGGAGGGACCCAAAATCACTTC	CASSGGTQNHF
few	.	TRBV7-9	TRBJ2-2	TGTGCCAGCAGCCTGTACACAGCGAACACCGGGGAGCTGTTTTTT	CASSLYTANTGELFF
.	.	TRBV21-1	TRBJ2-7	TGTGCCAGCAGCAAAGCGGAGAGACAGGGTAGCTACGAGCAGTACTTC	CASSKAERQGSYEQYF
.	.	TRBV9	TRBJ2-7	TGTGCCAGCAGCGTAGCAACTCCTAACTCTGGGGACACCTACGAGCAGTACTTC	CASSVATPNSGDTYEQYF
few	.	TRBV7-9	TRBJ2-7	TGTGCCAGCAGCTACCGGACAGTCTACGAGCAGTACTTC	CASSYRTVYEQYF
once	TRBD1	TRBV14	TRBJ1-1	TGTGCCAGCAGCCCCGGACAGGGTTACACTGAAGCTTTCTTT	CASSPGQGYTEAFF
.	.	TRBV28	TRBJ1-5	TGTGCCAGCAGTACTGAAGATCAGCCCCAGCATTTT	CASSTEDQPQHF
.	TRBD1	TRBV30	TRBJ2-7	TGTGCCTGGGGGACAGGGGGGTACGAGCAGTACTTC	CAWGTGGYEQYF
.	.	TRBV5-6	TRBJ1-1	TGTGCCAGCAGCGCACAGATGAACACTGAAGCTTTCTTT	CASSAQMNTEAFF
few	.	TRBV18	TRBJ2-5	TGTGCCAGCTCACCACCGTCCCAGGTTGGAGAGACCCAGTACTTC	CASSPPSQVGETQYF
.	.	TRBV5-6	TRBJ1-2	TGTGCCAGCAGCTTTTCCAGGGACTATGGCTACACCTTC	CASSFSRDYGYTF
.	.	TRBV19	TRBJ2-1	TGTGCCAGTAGTATAGGAGGGTCAGCCTACAATGAGCAGTTCTTC	CASSIGGSAYNEQFF
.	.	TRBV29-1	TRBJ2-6	TGCAGCGTTGAGGGCCTACAGGGCTCTGGGGCCAACGTCCTGACTTTC	CSVEGLQGSGANVLTF
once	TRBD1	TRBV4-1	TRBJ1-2	TGCGCCAGCAGCCAACCCAGGGACAGGGGGCGTATGAGCTATGGCTACACCTTC	CASSQPRDRGRMSYGYTF
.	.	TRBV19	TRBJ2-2	TGTGCCAGTAGTAGAGTGTGGGCCTCATCCGGGGAGCTGTTTTTT	CASSRVWASSGELFF
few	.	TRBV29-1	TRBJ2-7	TGCAGCGTTGAAAGTTCCGGGAGCTTGGGGCAGTACTTC	CSVESSGSLGQYF
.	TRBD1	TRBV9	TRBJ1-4	TGTGCCAGCAGCCCAGGACAGGGTACAACTAATGAAAAACTGTTTTTT	CASSPGQGTTNEKLFF
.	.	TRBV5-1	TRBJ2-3	TGCGCCAGCAGCTTATACCTGCAGGCGCAGACGGCGGATACGCAGTATTTT	CASSLYLQAQTADTQYF
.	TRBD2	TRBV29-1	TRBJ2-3	TGCAGCGGAGGACTAGCGGGAGGGCCCGATACGCAGTATTTT	CSGGLAGGPDTQYF
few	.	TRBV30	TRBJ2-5	TGTGCCTGGAGCTCGGGTCTGGAGACCCAGTACTTC	CAWSSGLETQYF
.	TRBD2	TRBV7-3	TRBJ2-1	TGTGCCAGCAGCCTCACTAGCGGGAGAGGCAATGAGCAGTTCTTC	CASSLTSGRGNEQFF
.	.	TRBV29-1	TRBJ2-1	TGCAGCGTTGACCCAGTTCTTAGCGTCTACAATGAGCAGTTCTTC	CSVDPVLSVYNEQFF
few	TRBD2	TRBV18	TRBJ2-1	TGTGCCAGCTCACCTCCGGCAGCGGGGAGCCACGATGAGCAGTTCTTC	CASSPPAAGSHDEQFF
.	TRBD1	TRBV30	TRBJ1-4	TGTGCCGGGGGACAGGGGATTGAAAAACTGTTTTTT	CAGGQGIEKLFF
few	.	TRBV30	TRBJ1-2	TGTGCCTGGACCCCGGGACTGCAGACTAACTATGGCTACACCTTC	CAWTPGLQTNYGYTF
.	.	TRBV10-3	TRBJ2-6	TGTGCCATCAGTGATCAGCGCTCTGGGGCCAACGTCCTGACTTTC	CAISDQRSGANVLTF
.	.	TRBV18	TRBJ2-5	TGTGCCAGCTCACCACGCGCCCAAGAGACCCAGTACTTC	CASSPRAQETQYF
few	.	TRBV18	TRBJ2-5	TGTGCCAGCTCACCACCTCGAGGAGAGACCCAGTACTTC	CASSPPRGETQYF
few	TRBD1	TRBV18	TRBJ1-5	TGTGCCAGTTGTGACAGGGTTAATCAGCCCCAGCATTTT	CASCDRVNQPQHF
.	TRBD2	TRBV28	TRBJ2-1	TGTGCCAGCAGTTCAGTAGCGGGATACTACAATGAGCAGTTCTTC	CASSSVAGYYNEQFF
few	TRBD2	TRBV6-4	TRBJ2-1	TGTGCCAGCAGTGACCTAGCGGGAGGGAATGAGCAGTTCTTC	CASSDLAGGNEQFF
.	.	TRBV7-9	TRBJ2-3	TGTGCCAGCAGCTTTCTCCGGGGTCGGACAGATACGCAGTATTTT	CASSFLRGRTDTQYF
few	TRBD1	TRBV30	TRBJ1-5	TGTGCCTGGAGTAGGGACAGTCGACAGCCCCAGCATTTT	CAWSRDSRQPQHF
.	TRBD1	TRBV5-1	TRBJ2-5	TGCGCCAGCAGCTTGGGGACAGGGGATTCGGCCCAGTACTTC	CASSLGTGDSAQYF
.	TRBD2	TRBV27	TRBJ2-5	TGTGCCAGCAGTTCCGATAGCGGGAGGAGTGGGTCCTTCGAGACCCAGTACTTC	CASSSDSGRSGSFETQYF
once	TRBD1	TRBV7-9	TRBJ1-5	TGTGCCAGCAGCCCCGGGACAGGGAATCAGCCCCAGCATTTT	CASSPGTGNQPQHF
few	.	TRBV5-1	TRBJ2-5	TGCGCCAGCAGCTTGCTCACGACAGTCGAAGAGACCCAGTACTTC	CASSLLTTVEETQYF
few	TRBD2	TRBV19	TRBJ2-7	TGTGCCAGTAGCCCACTAGCGGGGAGCTCCTACGAGCAGTACTTC	CASSPLAGSSYEQYF
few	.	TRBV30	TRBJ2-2	TGTGCCTGGAGTTTTAGCGGGAACACCGGGGAGCTGTTTTTT	CAWSFSGNTGELFF
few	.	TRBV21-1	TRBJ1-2	TGTGCCAGCACCTCCGGACTTTACCACTACACCTTC	CASTSGLYHYTF
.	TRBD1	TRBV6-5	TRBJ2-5	TGTGCCAGCAGTCCCTGGACAGGCCAAGAGACCCAGTACTTC	CASSPWTGQETQYF
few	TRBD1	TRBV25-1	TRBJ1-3	TGTGCCAGCAGCCGTGGGACAGGGGGAAGTATGCGATTAGACACCATATATTTT	CASSRGTGGSMRLDTIYF